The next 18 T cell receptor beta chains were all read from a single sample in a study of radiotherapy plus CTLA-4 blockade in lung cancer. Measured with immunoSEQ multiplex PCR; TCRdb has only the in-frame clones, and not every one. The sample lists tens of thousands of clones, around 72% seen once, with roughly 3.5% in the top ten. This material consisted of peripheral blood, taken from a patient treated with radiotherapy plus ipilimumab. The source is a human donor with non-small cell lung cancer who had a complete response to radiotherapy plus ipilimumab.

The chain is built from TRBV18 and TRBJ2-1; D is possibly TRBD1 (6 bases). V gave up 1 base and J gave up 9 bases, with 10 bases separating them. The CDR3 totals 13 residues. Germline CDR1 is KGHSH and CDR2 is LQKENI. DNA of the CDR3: TGTGCCAGCTCACCACGAAGGGGGAGTGAGCAGTTCTTC. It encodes CASSPRRGSEQFF.

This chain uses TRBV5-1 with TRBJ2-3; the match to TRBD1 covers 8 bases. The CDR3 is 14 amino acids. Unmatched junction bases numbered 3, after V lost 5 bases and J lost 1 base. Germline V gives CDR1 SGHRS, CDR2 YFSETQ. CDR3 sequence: CASSSGQGTDTQYF. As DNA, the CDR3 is TGCGCCAGCAGTTCGGGACAGGGCACAGATACGCAGTATTTT. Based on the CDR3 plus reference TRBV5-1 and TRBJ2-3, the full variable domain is KAGVTQTPRYLIKTRGQQVTLSCSPISGHRSVSWYQQTPGQGLQFLFEYFSETQRNKGNFPGRFSGRQFSNSRSEMNVSTLELGDSALYLCASSSGQGTDTQYFGPGTRLTVL.

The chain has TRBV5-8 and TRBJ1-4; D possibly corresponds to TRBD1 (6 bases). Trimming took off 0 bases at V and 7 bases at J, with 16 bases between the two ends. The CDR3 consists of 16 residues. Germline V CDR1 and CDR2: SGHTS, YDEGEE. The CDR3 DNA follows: TGTGCCAGCAGCTTGGGGTCAGGGGACGGGGTTGAAAAACTGTTTTTT. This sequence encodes CASSLGSGDGVEKLFF. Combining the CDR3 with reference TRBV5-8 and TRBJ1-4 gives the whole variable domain EAGVTQSPTHLIKTRGQQATLRCSPISGHTSVYWYQQALGLGLQFLLWYDEGEERNRGNFPPRFSGRQFPNYSSELNVNALELEDSALYLCASSLGSGDGVEKLFFGSGTQLSVL.

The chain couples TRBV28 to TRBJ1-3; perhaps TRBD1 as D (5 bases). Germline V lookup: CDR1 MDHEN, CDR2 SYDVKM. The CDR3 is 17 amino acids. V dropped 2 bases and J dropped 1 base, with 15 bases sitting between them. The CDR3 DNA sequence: TGTGCCAGCAGTTTAAGATTAAATGGGGCATCTGGAAACACCATATATTTT. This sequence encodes CASSLRLNGASGNTIYF.

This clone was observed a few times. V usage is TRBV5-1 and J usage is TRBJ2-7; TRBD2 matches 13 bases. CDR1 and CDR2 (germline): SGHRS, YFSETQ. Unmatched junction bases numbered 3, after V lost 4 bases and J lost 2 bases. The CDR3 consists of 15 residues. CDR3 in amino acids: CASSRGLAGTYEQYF. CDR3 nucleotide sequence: TGCGCCAGCAGCAGGGGACTAGCGGGGACCTACGAGCAGTACTTC.

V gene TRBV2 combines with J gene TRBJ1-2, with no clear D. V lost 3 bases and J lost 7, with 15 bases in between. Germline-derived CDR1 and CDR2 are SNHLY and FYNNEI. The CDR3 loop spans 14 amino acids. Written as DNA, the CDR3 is TGTGCCAGCAGTGAGTTAGTTTCGGTGTTTGGCTACACCTTC. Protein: CASSELVSVFGYTF.

The CDR3 is CASSLGGGGTDTQYF. CDR3 nucleotides: TGTGCCAGCAGCTTAGGGGGGGGCGGCACAGATACGCAGTATTTT. The gene calls are TRBV7-2 and TRBJ2-3; D perhaps matches TRBD2 (7 bases). The CDR3 has 15 residues. Germline V gene data show CDR1 as SGHTA and CDR2 as FQGNSA. V was shortened by 1 base and J by 1 base, with 9 bases between the two germline ends.

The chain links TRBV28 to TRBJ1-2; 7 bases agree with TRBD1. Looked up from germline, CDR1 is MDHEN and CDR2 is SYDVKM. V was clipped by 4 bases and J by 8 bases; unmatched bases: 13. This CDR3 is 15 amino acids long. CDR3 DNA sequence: TGTGCCAGCAGTTCGGGACAGTTAGGTATACGGGGCTACACCTTC. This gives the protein CASSSGQLGIRGYTF.

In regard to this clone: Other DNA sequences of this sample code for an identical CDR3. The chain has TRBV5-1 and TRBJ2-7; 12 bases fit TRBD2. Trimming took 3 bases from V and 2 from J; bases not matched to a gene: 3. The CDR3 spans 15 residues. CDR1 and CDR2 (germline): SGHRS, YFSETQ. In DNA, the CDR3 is TGCGCCAGCAGCTCCCTAGCGGGAGGGACCTACGAGCAGTACTTC. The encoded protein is CASSSLAGGTYEQYF.

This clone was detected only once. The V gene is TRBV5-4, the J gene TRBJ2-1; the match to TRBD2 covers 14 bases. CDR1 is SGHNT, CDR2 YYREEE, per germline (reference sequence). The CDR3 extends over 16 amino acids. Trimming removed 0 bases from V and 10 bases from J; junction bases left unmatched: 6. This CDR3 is CASSLGGLAGVREQFF. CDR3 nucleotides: TGTGCCAGCAGCTTGGGGGGACTAGCGGGAGTACGGGAGCAGTTCTTC. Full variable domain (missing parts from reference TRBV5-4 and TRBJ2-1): ETGVTQSPTHLIKTRGQQVTLRCSSQSGHNTVSWYQQALGQGPQFIFQYYREEENGRGNFPPRFSGLQFPNYSSELNVNALELDDSALYLCASSLGGLAGVREQFFGPGTRLTVL.

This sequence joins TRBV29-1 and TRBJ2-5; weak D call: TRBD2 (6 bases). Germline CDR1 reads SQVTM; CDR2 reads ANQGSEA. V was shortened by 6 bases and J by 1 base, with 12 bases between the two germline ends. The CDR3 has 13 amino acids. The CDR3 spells CSVPRGPQETQYF. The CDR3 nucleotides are TGCAGCGTCCCGCGGGGACCCCAAGAGACCCAGTACTTC.

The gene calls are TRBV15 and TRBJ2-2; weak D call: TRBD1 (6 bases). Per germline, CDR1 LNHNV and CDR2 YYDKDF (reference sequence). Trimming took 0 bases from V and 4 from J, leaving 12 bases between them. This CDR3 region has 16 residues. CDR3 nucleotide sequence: TGTGCCACCAGCAGAGATCTGGGACACCCCACCGGGGAGCTGTTTTTT. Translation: CATSRDLGHPTGELFF. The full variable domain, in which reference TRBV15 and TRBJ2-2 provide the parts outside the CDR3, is DAMVIQNPRYQVTQFGKPVTLSCSQTLNHNVMYWYQQKSSQAPKLLFHYYDKDFNNEADTPDNFQSRRPNTSFCFLDIRSPGLGDTAMYLCATSRDLGHPTGELFFGEGSRLTVL.

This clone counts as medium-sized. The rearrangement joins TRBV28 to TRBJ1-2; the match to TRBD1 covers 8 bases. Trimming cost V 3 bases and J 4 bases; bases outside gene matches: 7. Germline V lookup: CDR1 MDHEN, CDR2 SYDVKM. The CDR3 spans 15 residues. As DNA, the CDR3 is TGTGCCAGCAGTTTGCCCGGACAGGGTCCCTATGGCTACACCTTC. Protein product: CASSLPGQGPYGYTF.

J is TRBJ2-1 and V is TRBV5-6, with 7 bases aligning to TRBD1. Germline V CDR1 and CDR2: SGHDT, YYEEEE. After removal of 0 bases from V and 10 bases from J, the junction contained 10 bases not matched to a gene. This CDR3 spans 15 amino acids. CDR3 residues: CASSLVPGQLGEQFF. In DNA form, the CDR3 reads TGTGCCAGCAGCTTGGTACCGGGACAGCTCGGAGAGCAGTTCTTC.

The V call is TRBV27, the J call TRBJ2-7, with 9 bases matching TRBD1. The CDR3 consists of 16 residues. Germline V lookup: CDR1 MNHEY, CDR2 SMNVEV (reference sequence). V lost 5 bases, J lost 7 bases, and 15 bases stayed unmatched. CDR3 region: CASSPLPGQGMQEQYF. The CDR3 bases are TGTGCCAGCAGTCCATTGCCGGGACAGGGAATGCAGGAGCAGTACTTC.

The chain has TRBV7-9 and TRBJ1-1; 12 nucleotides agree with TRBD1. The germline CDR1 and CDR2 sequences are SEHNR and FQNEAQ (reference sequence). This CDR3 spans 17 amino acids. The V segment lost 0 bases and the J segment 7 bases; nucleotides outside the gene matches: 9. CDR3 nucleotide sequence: TGTGCCAGCAGCTTAGCGGGACAGGGGGCCCACAGTGGTGAAGCTTTCTTT. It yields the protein CASSLAGQGAHSGEAFF.

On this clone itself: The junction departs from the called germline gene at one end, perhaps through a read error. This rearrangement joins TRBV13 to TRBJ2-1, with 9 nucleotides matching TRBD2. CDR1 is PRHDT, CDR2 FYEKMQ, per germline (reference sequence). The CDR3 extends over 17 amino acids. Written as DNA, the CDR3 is TGTGCCGGCAGCTTAAGAGCGGGAGGCCGCTCCTACAATGAGCAGTTCTTC. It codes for CAGSLRAGGRSYNEQFF. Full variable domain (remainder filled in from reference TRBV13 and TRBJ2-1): AAGVIQSPRHLIKEKRETATLKCYPIPRHDTVYWYQQGPGQDPQFLISFYEKMQSDKGSIPDRFSAQQFSDYHSELNMSSLELGDSALYFCAGSLRAGGRSYNEQFFGPGTRLTVL.

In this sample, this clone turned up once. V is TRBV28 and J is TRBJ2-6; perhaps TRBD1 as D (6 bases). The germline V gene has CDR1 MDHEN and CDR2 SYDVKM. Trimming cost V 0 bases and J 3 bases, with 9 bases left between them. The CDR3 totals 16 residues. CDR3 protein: CASSLWGARGANVLTF. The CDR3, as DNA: TGTGCCAGCAGTTTATGGGGGGCCCGTGGGGCCAACGTCCTGACTTTC.